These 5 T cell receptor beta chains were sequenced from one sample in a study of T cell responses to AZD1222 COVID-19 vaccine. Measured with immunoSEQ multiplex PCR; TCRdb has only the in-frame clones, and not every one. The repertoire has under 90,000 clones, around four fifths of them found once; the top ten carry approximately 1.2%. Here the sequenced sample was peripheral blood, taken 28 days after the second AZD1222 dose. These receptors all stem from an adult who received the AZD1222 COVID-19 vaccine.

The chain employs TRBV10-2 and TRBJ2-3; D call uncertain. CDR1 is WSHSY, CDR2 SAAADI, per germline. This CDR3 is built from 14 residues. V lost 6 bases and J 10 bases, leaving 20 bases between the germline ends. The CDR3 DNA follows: TGCGCCAGCAGGGAAGCGTCGCGGATTGGGGCGCAGTATTTT. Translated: CASREASRIGAQYF.

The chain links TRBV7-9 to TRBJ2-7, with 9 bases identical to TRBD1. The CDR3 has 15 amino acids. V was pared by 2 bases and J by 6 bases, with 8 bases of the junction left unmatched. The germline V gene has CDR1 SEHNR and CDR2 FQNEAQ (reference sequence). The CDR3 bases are TGTGCCAGCAGCTTAACTTACTCGGGACAGGGCGAGCAGTACTTC. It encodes CASSLTYSGQGEQYF.

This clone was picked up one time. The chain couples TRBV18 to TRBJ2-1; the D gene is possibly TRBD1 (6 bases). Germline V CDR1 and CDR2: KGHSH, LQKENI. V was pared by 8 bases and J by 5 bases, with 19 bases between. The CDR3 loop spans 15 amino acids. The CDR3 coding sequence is TGTGCCAGCCAGCTGACCGGGACAAATAACAATGAGCAGTTCTTC. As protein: CASQLTGTNNNEQFF.

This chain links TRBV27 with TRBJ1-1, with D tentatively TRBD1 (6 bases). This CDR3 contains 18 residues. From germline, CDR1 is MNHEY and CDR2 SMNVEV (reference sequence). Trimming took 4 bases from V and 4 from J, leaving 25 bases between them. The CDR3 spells CASSSSTGLHIRGTEAFF. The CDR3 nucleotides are TGTGCCAGCAGTTCCTCGACAGGATTACACATTCGGGGCACTGAAGCTTTCTTT.

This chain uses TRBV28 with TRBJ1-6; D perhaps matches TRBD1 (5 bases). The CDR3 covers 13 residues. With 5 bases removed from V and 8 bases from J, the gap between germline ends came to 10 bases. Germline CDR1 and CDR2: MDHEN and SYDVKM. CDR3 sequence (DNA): TGTGCCAGCAGTCCGGGGGGGTATTCACCCCTCCACTTT. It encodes CASSPGGYSPLHF. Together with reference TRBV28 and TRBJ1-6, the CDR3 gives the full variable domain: DVKVTQSSRYLVKRTGEKVFLECVQDMDHENMFWYRQDPGLGLRLIYFSYDVKMKEKGDIPEGYSVSREKKERFSLILESASTNQTSMYLCASSPGGYSPLHFGNGTRLTVT.